This TCR beta chain was identified during a study of CD8+CD57+ T cells in acquired aplastic anemia. Study overall: When averaged, DNA from sorted CD4+ and CD8+ cells came to approximately 3 ug. Notes on the study in general: Simpson's diversity of CD8+ cells was not significantly different in patients compared with controls.

This clonotype has ten or more counts. Its antigen is unknown. Those patients picked for sequencing had displayed CD8+CD57+ cell expansion on flow cytometry. Patients had undergone no therapy by the time their blood was sampled. TCR beta VDJ and CDR3 profiling used genomic DNA as template. TCRdb used MiXCR to reprocess the reads, holding one entry per CDR3 protein. The table records hundreds of thousands of distinct CDR3 sequences, more than 25% of them present only once. The V end lost 1 base, the J end lost 5 bases, and 8 bases lay between the germline ends. Germline CDR1 DFQATT, CDR2 SNEGSKA (reference sequence). The CDR3 has 12 amino acids.

The V and J genes are TRBV20-1 and TRBJ1-2; unclear D gene. The origin of this receptor is a human donor with aplastic anemia. Sequencing input: sorted CD4+, CD8+, or CD8+CD57+ T cells (not recorded which) from PBMCs. The CDR3, as DNA: TGCAGTGCTAGAGCTGAGACATATGGCTACACCTTC. Its protein product is CSARAETYGYTF.